The 27 T cell receptor beta chains below were found in one sample sequenced in a study of cytomegalovirus exposure and HLA in healthy donors (dated by TCRdb to the late 2010s). The method was the immunoSEQ multiplex PCR assay. For the multiplex PCR, a mixture combining 60 forward primers for TCR Vbeta segments and 13 reverse primers for TCR Jbeta segments was used. This is the immuneACCESS table as TCRdb keeps it, with only in-frame sequences that have V and J called. A part of the clones is gone; compared with another copy, unresolved V genes explain less than half, and the rest is unexplained. Across this sample there are approximately 220,000 clones, with 75% to 90% seen only once. Together, the top ten hold approximately 0.71% of the sample. The sample was PBMCs. The source of these receptors is a boy between 2 and 10 years old in good health and CMV-seronegative.

The chain combines TRBV6-5 with TRBJ2-1, with TRBD1 as a possible D gene (6 bases). The CDR3 is made up of 14 amino acids. V lost 6 bases and J 9 bases, leaving 18 bases between the germline ends. CDR1 and CDR2 (germline): MNHEY, SVGAGI. DNA of the CDR3: TGTGCCAGCAGCCCGACACAGGGAATGGTTGAGCAGTTCTTC. Translated: CASSPTQGMVEQFF.

This sequence joins TRBV9 and TRBJ2-1, with 8 bases identical to TRBD2. The germline gives CDR1 SGDLS, CDR2 YYNGEE. The CDR3 covers 15 residues. Losses at the gene ends were 3 bases for V and 6 bases for J; bases not matched to a gene: 8. This CDR3 is CASSAGGTLTNEQFF. The CDR3 nucleotides are TGTGCCAGCAGCGCGGGGGGGACCCTAACCAATGAGCAGTTCTTC.

J is TRBJ2-3 and V is TRBV18; a possible D gene is TRBD2 (6 bases). The CDR3 consists of 12 residues. Looked up from germline, CDR1 is KGHSH and CDR2 is LQKENI. Trimming took off 3 bases at V and 5 bases at J, with 6 bases between the two ends. CDR3 amino acids: CASSPTRDTQYF. As DNA, the CDR3 is TGTGCCAGCTCACCGACTAGAGATACGCAGTATTTT.

The chain recombines TRBV19 with TRBJ1-3; D remains unclear. This CDR3 has 17 amino acids. The germline gives CDR1 LNHDA, CDR2 SQIVND (reference sequence). V dropped 3 bases and J dropped 0 bases, with 15 bases sitting between them. CDR3: CASSIMAAFTSGNTIYF. CDR3 sequence (DNA): TGTGCCAGTAGTATTATGGCAGCGTTTACCTCTGGAAACACCATATATTTT. The full variable domain, in which reference TRBV19 and TRBJ1-3 provide the parts outside the CDR3, is DGGITQSPKYLFRKEGQNVTLSCEQNLNHDAMYWYRQDPGQGLRLIYYSQIVNDFQKGDIAEGYSVSREKKESFPLTVTSAQKNPTAFYLCASSIMAAFTSGNTIYFGEGSWLTVV.

This clone appeared a single time. The chain is built from TRBV7-2 and TRBJ2-5; D might be TRBD2 (6 bases). CDR1 and CDR2 (germline): SGHTA, FQGNSA. The CDR3 contains 14 residues. V lost 5 bases and J 4 bases, leaving 14 bases between the germline ends. The CDR3 DNA reads as TGTGCCAGCAGCCGGCAGGAGGGGAGAGAGACCCAGTACTTC. This gives the protein CASSRQEGRETQYF.

The J gene is TRBJ1-2, the V gene TRBV9; D unclear. CDR3 length: 13 amino acids. The V and J ends lost 5 bases and 1 base respectively, with 9 bases between them. Germline CDR1 reads SGDLS; CDR2 reads YYNGEE. In DNA, the CDR3 is TGTGCCAGCAGGACTTCCGATAACTATGGCTACACCTTC. It yields the protein CASRTSDNYGYTF.

The chain couples TRBV2 to TRBJ2-7, with D perhaps TRBD1 (5 bases). The V gene's germline CDR1 is SNHLY and CDR2 FYNNEI. Between the trimmed V and J ends, which lost 0 bases and 3 bases, there was a span of 12 bases. The CDR3 contains 15 residues. The DNA of the CDR3 is TGTGCCAGCAGTGAAGCGCTTCGCCAGGGCTACGAGCAGTACTTC. This encodes CASSEALRQGYEQYF.

The V and J genes are TRBV7-8 and TRBJ1-3, with TRBD1 matching over 9 bases. The germline CDR1 and CDR2 sequences are SGHVS and FQNEAQ. The CDR3 runs 14 residues. V gave up 5 bases and J gave up 7 bases; unmatched junction bases: 6. CDR3 coding DNA: TGTGCCAGCAGCGCACCCGGGACAGGGAACACCATATATTTT. It codes for CASSAPGTGNTIYF.

The rearrangement joins TRBV7-3 to TRBJ2-1; 11 positions agree with TRBD2. V lost 5 bases to trimming and J lost 4 bases; unmatched junction nucleotides: 7. CDR1 and CDR2 from the germline V gene are SGHTA and FQGTGA. This CDR3 is 16 amino acids long. In nucleotides, the CDR3 is TGTGCCAGCAGCCCAGCCGGGACTAGCGGATACAATGAGCAGTTCTTC. Translated: CASSPAGTSGYNEQFF.

The chain uses TRBV9 and TRBJ1-2, with 7 bases lining up with TRBD1. J gave up 8 bases and V 3 bases, and 13 bases lay outside the gene matches. Germline values: CDR1 SGDLS, CDR2 YYNGEE. The CDR3 extends over 15 amino acids. CDR3 in DNA: TGTGCCAGCAGCGCTGACCCGACAGGGAGGTACGGCTACACCTTC. Translating it yields CASSADPTGRYGYTF.

The rearrangement uses TRBV29-1 and TRBJ1-2; no firm D call. The germline CDR1 and CDR2 sequences are SQVTM and ANQGSEA. CDR3 size: 12 residues. Trimming took 3 bases from V and 7 from J, leaving 12 bases between them. The CDR3 sequence: CSVDTGVTGYTF. Here the CDR3 DNA reads TGCAGCGTTGATACCGGGGTCACTGGCTACACCTTC.

The CDR3 sequence: CASSPRDRGSSQYF. The CDR3 coding sequence is TGTGCCAGCTCACCAAGGGACAGGGGGTCGTCCCAGTACTTC. This chain connects TRBV18 to TRBJ2-7; 11 bases map to TRBD1. Germline V CDR1 and CDR2: KGHSH, LQKENI. V lost 2 bases to trimming and J lost 10 bases; unmatched junction nucleotides: 7. This CDR3 comprises 14 residues.

This rearrangement joins TRBV5-1 to TRBJ2-1; 11 positions agree with TRBD2. Trimming cost V 5 bases and J 7 bases; bases outside gene matches: 5. The CDR3 runs to 14 residues. Germline V lookup: CDR1 SGHRS, CDR2 YFSETQ. CDR3: CASSSGGAGNEQFF. DNA of the CDR3: TGCGCCAGCAGTAGCGGGGGGGCCGGAAATGAGCAGTTCTTC.

The genes are TRBV2 and TRBJ2-1, with TRBD2 identical over 7 bases. Germline CDR1 is SNHLY and CDR2 is FYNNEI. Germline trimming cut 5 bases from V and 2 bases from J; bases unmatched to any gene: 6. This CDR3 is built from 15 residues. This CDR3 is CASSRTSAAYNEQFF. The CDR3 bases are TGTGCCAGCAGTAGAACTAGCGCCGCCTACAATGAGCAGTTCTTC.

Only one count was recorded for this clone. This chain joins TRBV5-1 and TRBJ2-7; 13 bases are a match to TRBD2. The CDR3 length is 16 residues. Germline trimming cut 1 base from V and 3 bases from J; bases unmatched to any gene: 4. In germline, CDR1 is SGHRS, CDR2 YFSETQ. The CDR3 nucleotides read TGCGCCAGCAGCTTGACTAGCGGGGGGGTAGACTACGAGCAGTACTTC. Protein sequence: CASSLTSGGVDYEQYF.

V is TRBV4-1 and J is TRBJ2-1, with D perhaps matching TRBD2 (5 bases). CDR1 MGHRA and CDR2 YSYEKL come from the germline V gene. V lost 0 bases, J lost 9 bases, and 18 bases lay in between. This CDR3 is built from 16 residues. The DNA for the CDR3 is TGCGCCAGCAGCCAAGATCCAGTGCGGGCTAATGTTGAGCAGTTCTTC. This codes for CASSQDPVRANVEQFF.

This clone was seen once. The CDR3, as DNA: TGTGCCACCAGCAATAGAGGCGTTGAAGAGACCCAGTACTTC. Amino acids: CATSNRGVEETQYF. The V call is TRBV15, the J call TRBJ2-5; D uncertain. Deletions cut 4 bases from V and 3 bases from J, with 12 bases between. The CDR3 loop spans 14 amino acids. Per germline, CDR1 LNHNV and CDR2 YYDKDF (reference sequence).

The chain employs TRBV6-1 and TRBJ2-2; 8 bases line up with TRBD1. Trimming took 8 bases from V and 7 from J; bases not matched to a gene: 9. Germline V lookup: CDR1 MNHNS, CDR2 SASEGT. The CDR3 has 14 residues. CDR3 sequence (DNA): TGTGCCAGCGTCATCAGGGGGCGCATCGGGGAGCTGTTTTTT. It specifies CASVIRGRIGELFF.

This chain joins TRBV6-1 and TRBJ1-1; a weak D match, TRBD1 (6 bases). The V gene lost 4 bases and the J gene lost 0 bases, with 9 bases spanning the gap. CDR1 MNHNS and CDR2 SASEGT come from the germline V gene. This CDR3 is 14 amino acids long. CDR3 in amino acids: CASSAQGLNTEAFF. Written as DNA, the CDR3 is TGTGCCAGCAGTGCACAGGGTCTGAACACTGAAGCTTTCTTT.

The gene calls are TRBV11-1 and TRBJ2-7, with 8 nucleotides matching TRBD2. This CDR3 is built from 16 residues. J was trimmed by 2 bases and V by 6 bases; bases with no gene match: 12. Germline V gives CDR1 SGHAT, CDR2 FQDESV (reference sequence). CDR3 loop: CASRVQGLGGTYEQYF. DNA of the CDR3: TGTGCCAGCAGAGTACAGGGACTAGGGGGTACCTACGAGCAGTACTTC.

The chain joins TRBV29-1 to TRBJ1-4; 9 nucleotides match TRBD1. This CDR3 contains 13 residues. Germline V gives CDR1 SQVTM, CDR2 ANQGSEA. The J segment lost 7 bases and the V segment lost 7 bases, leaving 7 bases of the junction unmatched. The CDR3 loop is CSATGGAGEKLFF. The CDR3 DNA sequence: TGCAGCGCAACAGGGGGCGCCGGTGAAAAACTGTTTTTT.

This rearrangement joins TRBV27 to TRBJ1-1; TRBD1 agrees at 8 bases. The germline CDR1 and CDR2 sequences are MNHEY and SMNVEV (reference sequence). Losses at the gene ends were 5 bases for V and 4 bases for J; bases not matched to a gene: 0. This CDR3 comprises 12 residues. CDR3 sequence (DNA): TGTGCCAGCAGTACAGGGGGCACTGAAGCTTTCTTT. Its protein is CASSTGGTEAFF.

This clone was picked up one time. The CDR3 protein is CASSQTKREQYF. The CDR3 bases are TGTGCCAGCAGCCAAACTAAAAGAGAGCAGTACTTC. The rearrangement uses TRBV14 and TRBJ2-7, with D unclear. Germline V gene sequence: CDR1 SGHDN, CDR2 FVKESK. The CDR3 covers 12 residues. V was pared by 2 bases and J by 7 bases, with 9 bases between.

This clone was counted a single time. This chain connects TRBV7-9 to TRBJ2-3; TRBD2 matches at 9 bases. Trimming cost V 3 bases and J 2 bases; bases outside gene matches: 9. The V gene's germline CDR1 is SEHNR and CDR2 FQNEAQ (reference sequence). This CDR3 is built from 17 residues. The CDR3 spells CASSFAIAGVTTDTQYF. The DNA for the CDR3 is TGTGCCAGCAGCTTCGCAATAGCGGGAGTTACCACAGATACGCAGTATTTT.

V gene TRBV30 combines with J gene TRBJ1-2, with D possibly TRBD1 on 5 matching bases. The CDR3 has 13 residues. Germline V gene sequence: CDR1 GTSNPN, CDR2 SVGIG (reference sequence). The V gene lost 5 bases and the J gene lost 8 bases, with 18 bases spanning the gap. The CDR3 is CAWSRGVILGYTF. The CDR3 bases are TGTGCCTGGTCCCGGGGGGTCATTTTAGGCTACACCTTC.

The chain employs TRBV6-6 and TRBJ2-7; TRBD1 matches at 10 bases. Trimming cost V 0 bases and J 4 bases; bases outside gene matches: 3. This CDR3 has 15 residues. CDR1 is MNHNY, CDR2 SVGAGI, per germline (reference sequence). The CDR3: CASSYSTGGRYEQYF. The CDR3 nucleotides read TGTGCCAGCAGTTACTCGACAGGGGGCAGGTACGAGCAGTACTTC.

This rearrangement joins TRBV5-8 to TRBJ2-1, with TRBD1 matching over 7 bases. V lost 5 bases to trimming and J lost 9 bases; unmatched junction nucleotides: 8. The CDR3 has 13 amino acids. Germline CDR1 SGHTS, CDR2 YDEGEE. The CDR3 region is CASSRDRATEQFF. The CDR3 coding sequence is TGTGCCAGCAGTCGCGACAGGGCAACTGAGCAGTTCTTC.